Detailed here is one T cell receptor beta chain. The sample originates from a study of blood T cell repertoires in COVID-19. Across the study: Samples representing acute and convalescent COVID-19 were sourced from the United States, Italy and Spain. T cells, B-cell-depleted T cells, or PBMCs supplied cDNA or gDNA.

Generated by immunoSEQ multiplex PCR, the TCRdb table keeps only in-frame clones and is missing some. Here the sample spans roughly 200,000 clones, 85% being singletons. This CDR3 is 17 amino acids long. Germline V gives CDR1 SGHAT, CDR2 FQNNGV. V gave up 1 base and J gave up 7 bases, with 20 bases separating them. In Cohort 3, a recovered donor had either two negative PCRs, clearance, or symptom resolution. The chain is built from TRBV11-2 and TRBJ2-1, with D perhaps matching TRBD2 (6 bases). Sequencing was carried out using PBMCs or T cells enriched from blood (not recorded which). The clonotype was recovered from a middle-aged man who had recovered from COVID-19. The CDR3 is CASSLVRRSGLGNEQFF. Here the CDR3 DNA reads TGTGCCAGCAGCTTAGTTCGCCGTAGCGGCCTCGGGAATGAGCAGTTCTTC.